Presented here are 15 T cell receptor beta chains from one specimen sequenced in a study of cytomegalovirus exposure and HLA in healthy donors (TCRdb year 2017). Library construction relied on the immunoSEQ multiplex PCR assay. The multiplex PCR relied on a mix of 60 forward primers for TCR Vbeta segments and 13 reverse primers for TCR Jbeta segments. In TCRdb, the immuneACCESS table is reduced to in-frame sequences with V and J assigned. These tables do not hold every clone; where another copy was compared, an unresolved V gene accounts for under half, and the others remain unexplained. In this sample the table shows a few hundred thousand clones, 80% to 95% of which occur a single time. Around 1.7% of the sample rests with the top ten. Input material: PBMCs. These receptor sequences come from a girl aged 2 to 10 in good health and CMV-seronegative.

The chain uses TRBV2 and TRBJ2-3, with TRBD1 matching over 7 bases. V was pared by 8 bases and J by 1 base, with 6 bases of the junction left unmatched. The V gene's germline CDR1 is SNHLY and CDR2 FYNNEI. The CDR3 contains 14 residues. CDR3 DNA: TGTGCCAGCTCGGGTGACAGGGGCACAGATACGCAGTATTTT. As protein: CASSGDRGTDTQYF.

The chain has TRBV11-3 and TRBJ1-4; the D is unclear. The germline V gene encodes CDR1 SGHNT and CDR2 YENEEA. Trimming pared 4 bases from V and 4 bases from J, leaving 7 bases between. CDR3 length: 13 amino acids. The CDR3 DNA sequence: TGTGCCAGCAGCTGGGCAGTTAATGAAAAACTGTTTTTT. Its protein is CASSWAVNEKLFF.

V is TRBV30 and J is TRBJ2-5; D not resolved. V was trimmed by 2 bases and J by 2 bases, leaving 12 bases between them. This CDR3 has 14 residues. Germline V gives CDR1 GTSNPN, CDR2 SVGIG (reference sequence). In DNA form, the CDR3 reads TGTGCCTGGAGTCACCAGGAAAGACAAGAGACCCAGTACTTC. Translation: CAWSHQERQETQYF.

V and J are TRBV5-1 and TRBJ1-1; possibly TRBD1 for D (6 bases). V lost 0 bases, J lost 11 bases, and 11 bases lay in between. From germline, CDR1 is SGHRS and CDR2 YFSETQ. The CDR3 consists of 12 residues. CDR3: CASSLGGGVAFF. The CDR3, as DNA: TGCGCCAGCAGCTTGGGAGGGGGGGTTGCTTTCTTT.

The chain joins TRBV5-6 to TRBJ1-3; 7 bases align to TRBD1. Trimming removed 2 bases from V and 4 bases from J; junction bases left unmatched: 6. This CDR3 spans 15 amino acids. CDR1 is SGHDT and CDR2 is YYEEEE in the germline V gene. The CDR3 here is CASSLIDRDGNTIYF. The CDR3, as DNA: TGTGCCAGCAGCTTAATCGACAGGGACGGAAACACCATATATTTT.

The genes are TRBV7-9 and TRBJ2-7, with 10 bases fitting TRBD2. CDR1 is SEHNR, CDR2 FQNEAQ, per germline (reference sequence). This CDR3 spans 16 amino acids. V gave up 5 bases and J gave up 3 bases; unmatched junction bases: 10. CDR3 in DNA: TGTGCCAGCAGCCCAGGCTCTAGCGGGAGTAGCTACGAGCAGTACTTC. Its protein product is CASSPGSSGSSYEQYF.

This sequence joins TRBV29-1 and TRBJ2-7; no definite D call. Germline values: CDR1 SQVTM, CDR2 ANQGSEA. CDR3 size: 16 residues. CDR3 sequence: CPSPPPPHESSYEQYF. Here the CDR3 DNA reads TGCCCGTCTCCTCCCCCACCCCACGAGAGCTCCTACGAGCAGTACTTC.

This clone was picked up one time. The chain couples TRBV6-6 to TRBJ2-7, with 11 bases that match TRBD2. In germline, CDR1 is MNHNY, CDR2 SVGAGI (reference sequence). V dropped 5 bases and J dropped 4; count of bases not matched to a gene: 7. The CDR3 runs 15 residues. The CDR3 is CASSGLAGGQYEQYF. The CDR3 DNA follows: TGTGCCAGCAGTGGTCTAGCGGGGGGACAGTACGAGCAGTACTTC.

This chain joins TRBV5-1 and TRBJ2-3; 9 bases are a match to TRBD1. Germline values: CDR1 SGHRS, CDR2 YFSETQ. The CDR3 totals 20 residues. V was clipped by 0 bases and J by 4 bases; unmatched bases: 18. CDR3 loop: CASSLAGMTWDREPPDTQYF. The CDR3 region has the DNA TGCGCCAGCAGCTTGGCCGGCATGACTTGGGACAGGGAGCCGCCAGATACGCAGTATTTT.

V usage is TRBV7-9 and J usage is TRBJ2-5; possibly TRBD2 for D (5 bases). Germline-derived CDR1 and CDR2 are SEHNR and FQNEAQ (reference sequence). Trimming shortened V by 2 bases and J by 1 base, and 14 bases separated the two germline ends. The CDR3 has 16 amino acids. In DNA form, the CDR3 reads TGTGCCAGCAGCTTAAGAAGAGGAGCGGTCCAAGAGACCCAGTACTTC. As protein: CASSLRRGAVQETQYF.

The chain links TRBV5-6 to TRBJ2-3, with 7 bases lining up with TRBD1. The CDR3 contains 15 residues. Germline CDR1 reads SGHDT; CDR2 reads YYEEEE. Trimming at V came to 1 base and at J to 1 base, leaving 3 bases not matched to a gene. DNA for the CDR3: TGTGCCAGCAGCTTGAGACAGGGCGGCACAGATACGCAGTATTTT. Translation gives CASSLRQGGTDTQYF.

The CDR3 reads CASSVGTESRSPLHF. The CDR3 bases are TGTGCCAGCAGCGTTGGCACGGAGTCCCGTTCACCCCTCCACTTT. The rearrangement joins TRBV9 to TRBJ1-6; no reliable D call. V lost 2 bases and J 9 bases, leaving 15 bases between the germline ends. CDR3 size: 15 residues. Germline-derived CDR1 and CDR2 are SGDLS and YYNGEE.

V gene TRBV19 combines with J gene TRBJ2-1; 7 nucleotides align to TRBD2. The V gene end was trimmed by 8 bases and the J gene end by 9 bases; junction bases not matched to a gene: 19. CDR1 and CDR2 (germline): LNHDA, SQIVND (reference sequence). The CDR3 has 16 residues. The CDR3 spells CASLGSVQRDFSEQFF. CDR3 sequence (DNA): TGTGCCAGTTTGGGTTCGGTGCAGCGGGACTTCAGTGAGCAGTTCTTC.

CDR3 amino acids: CASSLGLTEAFF. CDR3 DNA: TGTGCCAGCAGCCTTGGACTTACTGAAGCTTTCTTT. This chain connects TRBV7-2 to TRBJ1-1; D gene unclear. CDR1 and CDR2 from the germline V gene are SGHTA and FQGNSA. The ends were cut back, 5 bases at V and 5 bases at J, with 9 bases in the middle. CDR3 size: 12 residues.

The chain has TRBV30 and TRBJ1-4; 8 bases map to TRBD1. Trimming removed 2 bases from V and 5 bases from J; junction bases left unmatched: 4. CDR1 is GTSNPN and CDR2 is SVGIG in the germline V gene (reference sequence). This CDR3 region has 14 residues. Here the CDR3 DNA reads TGTGCCTGGAGTCCCCAGGGGGCAAATGAAAAACTGTTTTTT. It translates to CAWSPQGANEKLFF.